This TCR beta chain was found in a study of blood T cells in healthy people across ages. The CDR3 is made up of 15 amino acids. Germline V lookup: CDR1 SQVTM, CDR2 ANQGSEA. Unmatched junction bases numbered 12, after V lost 7 bases and J lost 3 bases. A J-beta primer mix and a sample-barcoded 5' primer were used in a second PCR of about 7 to 12 cycles. MiXCR, applied by TCRdb to the 5' RACE reads, yields one record per CDR3 protein. The top ten hold around a sixth of the sample, which has more than 500,000 distinct CDR3 sequences, approximately 25% seen once. Specimen: blood. The chain combines TRBV29-1 with TRBJ1-1; TRBD1 matches 9 bases. The sequence was collected from a woman in her 70s in good health. The CDR3 DNA follows: TGCAGCGGGACCCCTTCGGGGACAGGGTACACTGAAGCTTTCTTT. Translating gives CSGTPSGTGYTEAFF.